These 2 T cell receptor beta chains originate from one sample sequenced in a study of blood T cell repertoires in COVID-19 (dated by TCRdb to 2018 to 2020). To prepare the library, the immunoSEQ multiplex PCR assay was applied. In its TCRdb copy, this immuneACCESS table keeps in-frame sequences only and misses some clones. Where compared with another copy, unresolved V genes explain less than half of these, and the others have no known cause. This sample comprises fewer than 70,000 clones, almost 85% of them detected only once. Roughly 24% of the sample belongs to the ten largest clones. Source material: peripheral blood. These receptors were collected from a man aged 45-60 years with acute or convalescent COVID-19.

The DNA for the CDR3 is TGTGCCAGCAGCAAAGATATGGGAGACCCTCTGAGTTCCTCCACGCCCTACGAGCAGTACGTC. As protein: CASSKDMGDPLSSSTPYEQYV. This sequence joins TRBV21-1 and TRBJ2-7; the tabulated D call, TRBD2, remains unverified against the DNA. TRBV21-1 is assigned pseudogene status. This CDR3 contains 21 residues.

The chain carries TRBV21-1 and TRBJ1-2; TRBD1 reflects the table's D call only, with no check against the DNA. TRBV21-1 is annotated as a pseudogene. The CDR3 is 15 amino acids. The CDR3 reads CASTTTTGGDYGYTF. CDR3 DNA: TGTGCCAGCACCACTACTACAGGGGGCGACTATGGCTACACCTTC.